This T cell receptor (beta chain) was captured in a study of OX40 agonist ivuxolimab in advanced cancers. Study-level background: Patients receiving dose escalation had hepatocellular carcinoma, melanoma, renal cell or head and neck cancer. At roughly 80% male, the cohort had a mean age of 60 years, ranging from 23 to 79.

With baseline, cycle 4 day 1, and cycle 7 day 1 as timepoints, blood was sampled. The method was immunoSEQ multiplex PCR; TCRdb's version includes in-frame clones alone and lacks a portion of them. The sample shows around 89,000 clones, approximately 91% of them seen only once. The length of the CDR3 is 16 residues. Germline trimming cut 1 base from V and 0 bases from J; bases unmatched to any gene: 2. CDR1 and CDR2 (germline): SEHNR, FQNEAQ (reference sequence). This TCR was recovered from an adult with an advanced solid tumor such as melanoma, head and neck, liver or kidney cancer. Sequences were derived from CD4+ or CD8+ T cells sorted from blood, sampled in a trial of the OX40 agonist ivuxolimab. This sequence joins TRBV7-9 and TRBJ2-3; 9 bases align to TRBD2. The CDR3 loop is CASSLGLAASTDTQYF. CDR3 DNA: TGTGCCAGCAGCTTAGGACTAGCGGCAAGCACAGATACGCAGTATTTT.